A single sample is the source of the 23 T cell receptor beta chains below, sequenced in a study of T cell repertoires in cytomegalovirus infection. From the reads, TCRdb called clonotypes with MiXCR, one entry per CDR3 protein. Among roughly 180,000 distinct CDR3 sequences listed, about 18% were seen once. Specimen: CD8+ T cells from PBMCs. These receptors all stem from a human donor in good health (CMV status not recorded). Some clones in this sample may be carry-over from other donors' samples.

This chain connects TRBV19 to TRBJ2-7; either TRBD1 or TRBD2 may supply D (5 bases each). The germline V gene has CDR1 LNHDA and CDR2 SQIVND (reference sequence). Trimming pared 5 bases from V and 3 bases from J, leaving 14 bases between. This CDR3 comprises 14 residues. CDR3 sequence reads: CASSAGTGFYEQYF. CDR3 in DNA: TGTGCCAGTAGTGCCGGGACCGGCTTCTACGAGCAGTACTTC.

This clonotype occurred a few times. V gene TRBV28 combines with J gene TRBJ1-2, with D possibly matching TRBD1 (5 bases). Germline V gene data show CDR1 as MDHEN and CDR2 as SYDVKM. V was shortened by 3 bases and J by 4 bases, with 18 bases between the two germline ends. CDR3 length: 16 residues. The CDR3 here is CASSFGRAPRGYGYTF. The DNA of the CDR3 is TGTGCCAGCAGTTTTGGGCGGGCCCCTAGGGGCTATGGCTACACCTTC.

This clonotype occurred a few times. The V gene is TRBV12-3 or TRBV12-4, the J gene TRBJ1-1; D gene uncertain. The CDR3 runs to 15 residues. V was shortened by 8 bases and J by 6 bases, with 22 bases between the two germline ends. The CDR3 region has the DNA TGTGCCAGCCAAAACGCCGAGCGACCTGGCGCTGAAGCTTTCTTT. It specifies CASQNAERPGAEAFF.

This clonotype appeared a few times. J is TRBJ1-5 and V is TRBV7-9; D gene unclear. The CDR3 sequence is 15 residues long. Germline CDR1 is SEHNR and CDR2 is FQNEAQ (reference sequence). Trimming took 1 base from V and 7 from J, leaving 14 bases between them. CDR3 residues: CASSLDRWEGQPQHF. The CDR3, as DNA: TGTGCCAGCAGCTTAGACCGGTGGGAAGGGCAGCCCCAGCATTTT.

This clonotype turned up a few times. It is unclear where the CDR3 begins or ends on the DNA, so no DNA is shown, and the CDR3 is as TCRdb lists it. The CDR3 spells CASSSPVAGGNTF. The rearrangement links TRBV7-8 to TRBJ1-2; the table's D call of TRBD1 was not tested on the DNA. Germline CDR1 SGHVS, CDR2 FQNEAQ. Inclusive of both ends, the CDR3 amounts to 13 amino acids.

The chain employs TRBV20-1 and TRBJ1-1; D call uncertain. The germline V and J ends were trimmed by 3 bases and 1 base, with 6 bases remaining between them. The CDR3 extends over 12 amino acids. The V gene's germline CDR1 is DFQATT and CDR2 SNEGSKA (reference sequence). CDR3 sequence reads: CSARAPNTEAFF. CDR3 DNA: TGCAGTGCTAGGGCCCCGAACACTGAAGCTTTCTTT.

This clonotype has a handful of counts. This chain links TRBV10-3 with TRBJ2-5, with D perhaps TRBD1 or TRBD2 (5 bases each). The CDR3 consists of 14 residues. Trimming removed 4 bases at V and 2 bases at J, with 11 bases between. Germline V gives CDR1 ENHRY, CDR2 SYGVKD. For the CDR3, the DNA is TGTGCCATCAGTGGCTCGGGACCGCAAGAGACCCAGTACTTC. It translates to CAISGSGPQETQYF.

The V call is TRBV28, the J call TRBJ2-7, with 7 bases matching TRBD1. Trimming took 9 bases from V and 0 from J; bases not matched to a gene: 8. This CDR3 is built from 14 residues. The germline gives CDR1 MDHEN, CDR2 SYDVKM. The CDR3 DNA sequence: TGTGCCAGTCAGCAGGGGGACATCTCCTACGAGCAGTACTTC. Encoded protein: CASQQGDISYEQYF.

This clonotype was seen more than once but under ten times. In DNA form, the CDR3 reads TGCAGTGCTGAGGACAGGGAGAACACTGAAGCTTTCTTT. Encoded protein: CSAEDRENTEAFF. J is TRBJ1-1 and V is TRBV20-1; 8 nucleotides match TRBD1. The CDR3 sequence is 13 residues long. Trimming removed 5 bases from V and 1 base from J; junction bases left unmatched: 3. Germline CDR1 reads DFQATT; CDR2 reads SNEGSKA (reference sequence).

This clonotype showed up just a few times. CDR3 sequence (DNA): TGTGCCAGCAGCTACGCCTACCCTGAAGCTTTCTTT. It is translated as CASSYAYPEAFF. The chain links TRBV7-2 to TRBJ1-1; D unclear. V was shortened by 4 bases and J by 6 bases, with 9 bases between the two germline ends. The CDR3 is 12 residues long. Germline values: CDR1 SGHTA, CDR2 FQGNSA.

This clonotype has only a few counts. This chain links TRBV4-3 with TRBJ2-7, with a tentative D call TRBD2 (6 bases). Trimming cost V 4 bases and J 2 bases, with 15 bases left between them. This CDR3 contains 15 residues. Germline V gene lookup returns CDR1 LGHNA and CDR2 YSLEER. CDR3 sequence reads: CASSPSGTGAYEQYF. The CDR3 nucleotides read TGCGCCAGCAGCCCATCCGGGACGGGAGCCTACGAGCAGTACTTC.

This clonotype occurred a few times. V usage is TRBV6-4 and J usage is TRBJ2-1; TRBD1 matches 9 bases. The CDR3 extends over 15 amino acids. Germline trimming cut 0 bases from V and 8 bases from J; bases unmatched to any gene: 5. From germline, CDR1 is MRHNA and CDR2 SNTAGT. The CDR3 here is CASSDSGQGSDEQFF. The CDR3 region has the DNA TGTGCCAGCAGTGACTCGGGACAGGGTTCCGATGAGCAGTTCTTC.

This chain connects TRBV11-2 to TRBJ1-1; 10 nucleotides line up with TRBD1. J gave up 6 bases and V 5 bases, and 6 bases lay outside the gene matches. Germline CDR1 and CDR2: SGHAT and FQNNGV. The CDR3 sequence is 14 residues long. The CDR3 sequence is CASSPGTGVSEAFF. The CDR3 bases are TGTGCCAGCAGCCCCGGGACAGGGGTCTCTGAAGCTTTCTTT.

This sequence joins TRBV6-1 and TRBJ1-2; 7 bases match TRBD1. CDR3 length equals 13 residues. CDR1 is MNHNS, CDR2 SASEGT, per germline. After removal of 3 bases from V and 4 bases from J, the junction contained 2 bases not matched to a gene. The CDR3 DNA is TGTGCCAGCAGTGACCGACAGGGCTATGGCTACACCTTC. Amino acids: CASSDRQGYGYTF.

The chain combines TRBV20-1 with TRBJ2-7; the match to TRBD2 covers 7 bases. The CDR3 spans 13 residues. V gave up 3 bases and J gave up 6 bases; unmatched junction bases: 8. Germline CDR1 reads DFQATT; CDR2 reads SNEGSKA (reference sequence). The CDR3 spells CSASSRWGGEQYF. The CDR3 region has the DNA TGCAGTGCTAGTTCCAGGTGGGGGGGCGAGCAGTACTTC.

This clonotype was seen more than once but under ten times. This chain's CDR3 is CASSPPRGASYEQYF. The CDR3 nucleotides read TGTGCCAGCAGCCCCCCCCGGGGGGCCTCCTACGAGCAGTACTTC. The genes are TRBV11-2 and TRBJ2-7, with D perhaps TRBD2 (7 bases). Germline V CDR1 and CDR2: SGHAT, FQNNGV. Trimming took 5 bases from V and 0 from J, leaving 14 bases between them. The CDR3 spans 15 residues. Together with reference TRBV11-2 and TRBJ2-7, the CDR3 gives the full variable domain: EAGVAQSPRYKIIEKRQSVAFWCNPISGHATLYWYQQILGQGPKLLIQFQNNGVVDDSQLPKDRFSAERLKGVDSTLKIQPAKLEDSAVYLCASSPPRGASYEQYFGPGTRLTVT.

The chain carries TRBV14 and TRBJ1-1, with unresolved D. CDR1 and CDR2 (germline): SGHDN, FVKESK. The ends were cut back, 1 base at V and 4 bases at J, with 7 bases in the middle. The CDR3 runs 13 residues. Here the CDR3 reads CASSQVASTEAFF. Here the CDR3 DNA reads TGTGCCAGCAGCCAAGTAGCTAGCACTGAAGCTTTCTTT. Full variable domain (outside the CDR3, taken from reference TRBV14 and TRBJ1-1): EAGVTQFPSHSVIEKGQTVTLRCDPISGHDNLYWYRRVMGKEIKFLLHFVKESKQDESGMPNNRFLAERTGGTYSTLKVQPAELEDSGVYFCASSQVASTEAFFGQGTRLTVV.

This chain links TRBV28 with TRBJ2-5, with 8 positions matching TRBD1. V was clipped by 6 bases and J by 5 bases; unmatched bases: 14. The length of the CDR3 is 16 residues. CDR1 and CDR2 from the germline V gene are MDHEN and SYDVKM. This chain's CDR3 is CASRLQAGQGRETQYF. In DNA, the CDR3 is TGTGCCAGCAGGCTTCAAGCTGGACAGGGTCGGGAGACCCAGTACTTC. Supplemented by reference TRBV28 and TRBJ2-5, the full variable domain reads DVKVTQSSRYLVKRTGEKVFLECVQDMDHENMFWYRQDPGLGLRLIYFSYDVKMKEKGDIPEGYSVSREKKERFSLILESASTNQTSMYLCASRLQAGQGRETQYFGPGTRLLVL.

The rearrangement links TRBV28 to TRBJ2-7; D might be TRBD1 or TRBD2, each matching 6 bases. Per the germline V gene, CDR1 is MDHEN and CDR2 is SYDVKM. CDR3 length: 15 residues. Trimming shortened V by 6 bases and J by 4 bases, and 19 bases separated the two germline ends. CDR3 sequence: CASRLRGAGIYEQYF. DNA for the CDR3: TGTGCCAGCAGACTGAGGGGGGCAGGAATTTACGAGCAGTACTTC.

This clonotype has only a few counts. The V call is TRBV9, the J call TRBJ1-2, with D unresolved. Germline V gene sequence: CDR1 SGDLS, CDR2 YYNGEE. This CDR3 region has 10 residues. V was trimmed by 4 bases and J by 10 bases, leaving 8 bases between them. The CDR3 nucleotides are TGTGCCAGCAGCCCCTACCCCTACACCTTC. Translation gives CASSPYPYTF.

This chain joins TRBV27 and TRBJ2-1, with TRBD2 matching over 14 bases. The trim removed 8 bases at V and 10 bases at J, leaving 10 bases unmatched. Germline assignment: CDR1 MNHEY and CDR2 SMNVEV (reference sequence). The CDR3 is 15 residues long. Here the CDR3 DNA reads TGTGCCAGCGGCTCGACTAGCGGGGGGGCCAGGGAGCAGTTCTTC. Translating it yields CASGSTSGGAREQFF.

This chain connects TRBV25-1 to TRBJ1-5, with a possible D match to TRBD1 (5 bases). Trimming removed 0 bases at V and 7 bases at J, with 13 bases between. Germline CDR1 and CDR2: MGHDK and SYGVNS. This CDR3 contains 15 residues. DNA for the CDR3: TGTGCCAGCAGTGAATATGGGGCAGAAAGACAGCCCCAGCATTTT. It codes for CASSEYGAERQPQHF.

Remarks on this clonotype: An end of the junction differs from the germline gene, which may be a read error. The CDR3 loop is CASTRTGREVFF. In DNA, the CDR3 is TGTGCCAGCACCCGGACAGGACGCGAAGTTTTCTTT. The chain carries TRBV28 and TRBJ1-1, with TRBD1 matching 7 bases. CDR3 length equals 12 residues. Germline-derived CDR1 and CDR2 are MDHEN and SYDVKM.